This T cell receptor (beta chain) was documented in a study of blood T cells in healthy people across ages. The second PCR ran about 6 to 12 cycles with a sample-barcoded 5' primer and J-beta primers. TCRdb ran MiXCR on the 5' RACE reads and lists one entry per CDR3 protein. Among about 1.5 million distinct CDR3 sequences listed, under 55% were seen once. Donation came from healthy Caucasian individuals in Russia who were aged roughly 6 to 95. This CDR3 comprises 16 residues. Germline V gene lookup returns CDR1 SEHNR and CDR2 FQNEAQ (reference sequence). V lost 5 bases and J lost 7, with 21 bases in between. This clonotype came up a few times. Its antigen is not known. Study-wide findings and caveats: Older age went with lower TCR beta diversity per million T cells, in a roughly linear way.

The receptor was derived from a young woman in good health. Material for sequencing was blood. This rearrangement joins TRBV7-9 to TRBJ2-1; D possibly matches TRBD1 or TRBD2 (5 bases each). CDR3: CASSLHLGVQGNEQFF. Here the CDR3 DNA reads TGTGCCAGCAGCCTACACCTGGGGGTTCAGGGAAATGAGCAGTTCTTC.